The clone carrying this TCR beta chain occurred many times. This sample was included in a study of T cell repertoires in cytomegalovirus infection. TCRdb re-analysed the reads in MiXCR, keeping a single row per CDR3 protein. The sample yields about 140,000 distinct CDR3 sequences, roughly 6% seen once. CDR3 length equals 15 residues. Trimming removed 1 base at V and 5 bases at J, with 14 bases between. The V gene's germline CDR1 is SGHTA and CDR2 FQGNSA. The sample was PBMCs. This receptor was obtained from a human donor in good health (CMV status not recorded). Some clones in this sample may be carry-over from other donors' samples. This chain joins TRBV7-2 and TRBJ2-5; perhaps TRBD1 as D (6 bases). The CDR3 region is CASSLGQVGMETQYF. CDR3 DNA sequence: TGTGCCAGCAGCTTAGGACAGGTTGGAATGGAGACCCAGTACTTC.